This is a list of T cell receptor beta chains from one sample in a study of cytomegalovirus exposure and HLA in healthy donors. TCRdb's table, derived via immunoSEQ multiplex PCR, lists solely in-frame clones and lacks some. Here the sample spans about 89,000 clones, roughly four fifths being singletons. The sample was PBMCs. The receptors derive from a female donor in good health and CMV-seropositive. CDR3s include the opening cysteine and the closing phenylalanine or tryptophan. A D gene is named only where the DNA matches it firmly. Clone size appears in some rows only: once, few, many, or a class for an expanded clone.

v_call	clone_size	j_call	d_call	cdr3_aa	cdr3_nt
TRBV5-1	-	TRBJ2-3	TRBD2	CASSPGGEADTQYF	TGCGCCAGCAGCCCCGGGGGGGAAGCAGATACGCAGTATTTT
TRBV19	once	TRBJ1-1	-	CASSIGTGRTEAFF	TGTGCCAGTAGTATCGGGACTGGGAGGACTGAAGCTTTCTTT
TRBV5-1	few	TRBJ2-7	TRBD2	CASSLSIQPGGYSYEQYF	TGCGCCAGCAGCTTGAGTATTCAGCCGGGGGGTTATTCCTACGAGCAGTACTTC
TRBV6-1	-	TRBJ2-5	TRBD2	CASRDGLAVQETQYF	TGTGCCAGCAGGGACGGACTAGCGGTACAAGAGACCCAGTACTTC
TRBV28	-	TRBJ1-2	-	CASSLVGSQEGYTF	TGTGCCAGCAGTTTAGTGGGCAGCCAAGAGGGCTACACCTTC
TRBV14	-	TRBJ2-2	TRBD1	CASQDRQSSGELFF	TGTGCCAGCCAGGACAGGCAGAGTAGCGGGGAGCTGTTTTTT
TRBV6-5	-	TRBJ2-1	-	CASSPEGGSYNEQFF	TGTGCCAGCAGCCCCGAGGGGGGGTCCTACAATGAGCAGTTCTTC
TRBV4-2	-	TRBJ2-5	TRBD2	CASSPRTSGGQETQYF	TGTGCCAGCAGCCCCAGGACTAGCGGGGGGCAAGAGACCCAGTACTTC
TRBV5-4	-	TRBJ2-7	-	CASSLDGYEQYF	TGTGCCAGCAGCTTGGACGGCTACGAGCAGTACTTC
TRBV6-1	-	TRBJ1-2	-	CASSEAPTGYGYTF	TGTGCCAGCAGTGAAGCACCTACAGGGTATGGCTACACCTTC
TRBV7-2	once	TRBJ2-3	-	CASSFRGRTDTQYF	TGTGCCAGCAGCTTCAGGGGCCGCACAGATACGCAGTATTTT